Detailed here is one T cell receptor (beta chain). The PCR made use of 60 Vbeta and 13 Jbeta primers. Libraries were prepared by immunoSEQ multiplex PCR; TCRdb keeps only in-frame clonotypes and omits some of them. Among about 120,000 clones, 80% to 85% were seen once, and the ten largest hold 2.2%. The V and J ends lost 3 bases and 1 base, in that order; junction bases with no gene match: 10. Germline V gene sequence: CDR1 MGHRA, CDR2 YSYEKL. The CDR3 contains 17 residues. The data originate from a study of cytomegalovirus exposure and HLA in healthy donors. The chain couples TRBV4-1 to TRBJ2-3; 7 nucleotides line up with TRBD2. This clonotype was obtained from a woman aged 40 to 50 in good health and CMV-seronegative. The sequenced sample consisted of PBMCs. Here the CDR3 DNA reads TGCGCCAGCAGCCAGGGGAGACTAGCCAAGGGCACAGATACGCAGTATTTT. It yields the protein CASSQGRLAKGTDTQYF.